These 23 T cell receptor beta chains were sequenced from one sample in a study of blood T cell repertoires in COVID-19. The assay was immunoSEQ multiplex PCR, and TCRdb's table has in-frame clones only and misses some. The sample has about 80,000 clones, around 80% seen once. The sample taken for sequencing was peripheral blood. The source is an elderly man with acute or convalescent COVID-19.

This clone was detected only a few times. The chain is built from TRBV5-1 and TRBJ2-1, with 8 bases that match TRBD2. J was trimmed by 3 bases and V by 1 base; bases with no gene match: 6. The CDR3 sequence is 16 residues long. The germline V gene has CDR1 SGHRS and CDR2 YFSETQ. CDR3 in DNA: TGCGCCAGCAGCTTGACTGCGGGGGGAAACTACAATGAGCAGTTCTTC. Translation: CASSLTAGGNYNEQFF.

Here the CDR3 reads CASIQTGVFEQYF. In DNA form, the CDR3 reads TGTGCCAGCATCCAAACAGGGGTATTCGAGCAGTACTTC. The chain carries TRBV6-5 and TRBJ2-7; TRBD1 agrees at 7 bases. This CDR3 spans 13 amino acids. J lost 6 bases, V lost 7 bases, and 9 bases had no gene match. The germline gives CDR1 MNHEY, CDR2 SVGAGI.

V gene TRBV29-1 combines with J gene TRBJ1-2; a possible D gene is TRBD1 (6 bases). The CDR3 loop spans 12 amino acids. The germline CDR1 and CDR2 sequences are SQVTM and ANQGSEA. Trimming cost V 4 bases and J 2 bases, with 8 bases left between them. The CDR3 DNA reads as TGCAGCGTTGGAACAGGGAACTATGGCTACACCTTC. Protein product: CSVGTGNYGYTF.

The chain joins TRBV6-5 to TRBJ1-6, with D possibly being TRBD1 (6 bases). Germline V gene sequence: CDR1 MNHEY, CDR2 SVGAGI. This CDR3 has 14 residues. The V and J ends lost 7 bases and 14 bases respectively, with 21 bases between them. This chain's CDR3 is CASTQGRGVGTLHF. In nucleotides, the CDR3 is TGTGCCAGCACTCAAGGGAGGGGGGTAGGAACCCTCCACTTT.

This chain links TRBV19 with TRBJ1-2; 7 bases map to TRBD1. The germline V gene has CDR1 LNHDA and CDR2 SQIVND (reference sequence). This CDR3 has 14 amino acids. The V gene end was trimmed by 4 bases and the J gene end by 4 bases; junction bases not matched to a gene: 6. The CDR3 sequence is CASSRGGQPYGYTF. CDR3 coding DNA: TGTGCCAGTAGTAGAGGGGGACAGCCCTATGGCTACACCTTC.

This clone came up once. The chain couples TRBV18 to TRBJ2-1, with D perhaps matching TRBD1 (6 bases). This CDR3 contains 15 residues. The germline gives CDR1 KGHSH, CDR2 LQKENI. V lost 8 bases, J lost 3 bases, and 17 bases lay in between. CDR3 bases: TGTGCCAGCGTAACACAGGGTGGCAGCTACAATGAGCAGTTCTTC. It encodes CASVTQGGSYNEQFF.

This clone was observed a handful of times. This chain joins TRBV4-1 and TRBJ1-3, with TRBD1 as a possible D gene (6 bases). The CDR3 extends over 16 amino acids. V lost 2 bases to trimming and J lost 1 base, with 12 bases between them. Germline V gives CDR1 MGHRA, CDR2 YSYEKL. CDR3 nucleotides: TGCGCCAGCAGCCAATCCGGGACAAAGTCTGGAAACACCATATATTTT. As protein: CASSQSGTKSGNTIYF.

The chain carries TRBV19 and TRBJ1-1, with a weak D call TRBD1 (6 bases). The germline V gene has CDR1 LNHDA and CDR2 SQIVND (reference sequence). V lost 3 bases to trimming and J lost 3 bases, with 17 bases between them. The CDR3 is 16 residues long. The CDR3 coding sequence is TGTGCCAGTAGTATGTTACCGGGCAGGGGAGACACTGAAGCTTTCTTT. It is translated as CASSMLPGRGDTEAFF.

The V gene is TRBV7-2, the J gene TRBJ2-5; no firm D call. The germline V gene encodes CDR1 SGHTA and CDR2 FQGNSA. Between the trimmed V and J ends, which lost 4 bases and 7 bases, there was a span of 10 bases. CDR3 length: 12 residues. CDR3: CASSSPGLTQYF. DNA of the CDR3: TGTGCCAGCAGCTCGCCCGGGTTGACCCAGTACTTC.

V and J are TRBV3-1 (or the pseudogene TRBV3-2) and TRBJ2-2, with a possible D match to TRBD1 (5 bases). The CDR3 spans 13 residues. Between the trimmed V and J ends, which lost 3 bases and 7 bases, there was a span of 9 bases. Germline V lookup: CDR1 LGHDT, CDR2 YNNKEL (reference sequence). The CDR3 is CASSHRRVGELFF. In DNA form, the CDR3 reads TGTGCCAGCAGCCACCGCAGGGTCGGGGAGCTGTTTTTT.

The CDR3 nucleotides are TGCGCCAGCAGCCAAAGTATGACTGGAGGCTCCTACAATGAGCAGTTCTTC. Amino acids: CASSQSMTGGSYNEQFF. The chain combines TRBV4-1 with TRBJ2-1; perhaps TRBD2 as D (5 bases). CDR3 length: 17 amino acids. V was trimmed by 2 bases and J by 0 bases, leaving 14 bases between them. Germline CDR1 and CDR2: MGHRA and YSYEKL.

The V and J genes are TRBV6-4 and TRBJ2-7; D possibly corresponds to TRBD1 (5 bases). CDR3 length: 16 amino acids. Trimming removed 1 base from V and 2 bases from J, with 15 bases in between. Germline values: CDR1 MRHNA, CDR2 SNTAGT. The CDR3, as DNA: TGTGCCAGCAGTGACTTTCCTAGGGGTTTCCCCTACGAGCAGTACTTC. Translation: CASSDFPRGFPYEQYF.

The J gene is TRBJ1-1, the V gene TRBV7-2; D ambiguous. V was shortened by 1 base and J by 6 bases, with 9 bases between the two germline ends. The germline gives CDR1 SGHTA, CDR2 FQGNSA. This CDR3 region has 13 residues. The CDR3 here is CASSLGGLSEAFF. For the CDR3, the DNA is TGTGCCAGCAGCTTAGGTGGCTTATCTGAAGCTTTCTTT.

This clone has just a few counts. The gene calls are TRBV7-3 and TRBJ2-5; 7 bases align to TRBD2. After removal of 2 bases from V and 0 bases from J, the junction contained 3 bases not matched to a gene. CDR1 and CDR2 (germline): SGHTA, FQGTGA. This CDR3 region has 15 residues. The CDR3 protein is CASSLGAGYQETQYF. The CDR3 DNA follows: TGTGCCAGCAGCTTAGGAGCGGGGTACCAAGAGACCCAGTACTTC.

The chain joins TRBV2 to TRBJ2-7; a possible D gene is TRBD1 (6 bases). V lost 8 bases to trimming and J lost 6 bases, with 20 bases between them. In germline, CDR1 is SNHLY, CDR2 FYNNEI. The length of the CDR3 is 14 residues. The CDR3 loop reads CASSINREPLEQYF. The CDR3 nucleotides are TGTGCCAGCTCGATAAACAGGGAGCCCCTCGAGCAGTACTTC.

The chain has TRBV13 and TRBJ2-5; TRBD2 agrees at 7 bases. Per germline, CDR1 PRHDT and CDR2 FYEKMQ (reference sequence). The trim removed 4 bases at V and 1 base at J, leaving 6 bases unmatched. The CDR3 consists of 15 residues. CDR3 in DNA: TGTGCCAGCAGCTCTACTAGCGCAACCCAAGAGACCCAGTACTTC. Translation: CASSSTSATQETQYF.

The rearrangement uses TRBV15 and TRBJ1-2, with D perhaps matching TRBD1 (6 bases). This CDR3 contains 15 residues. Germline V lookup: CDR1 LNHNV, CDR2 YYDKDF (reference sequence). V was clipped by 0 bases and J by 7 bases, with 15 bases between them. CDR3 residues: CATSRERGGKGGYTF. The CDR3 DNA is TGTGCCACCAGCAGAGAACGGGGGGGCAAAGGTGGCTACACCTTC.

The CDR3 nucleotides read TGTGCCAGCAGTTACGCCCGGGACAGGGCGGGAGATACGCAGTATTTT. Protein sequence: CASSYARDRAGDTQYF. The V and J genes are TRBV6-5 and TRBJ2-3; 9 nucleotides match TRBD1. Trimming took 2 bases from V and 5 from J; bases not matched to a gene: 8. CDR1 is MNHEY and CDR2 is SVGAGI in the germline V gene. The CDR3 extends over 16 amino acids.

The chain recombines TRBV6-1 with TRBJ1-6; the D gene is possibly TRBD1 (6 bases). Trimming removed 2 bases at V and 10 bases at J, with 15 bases between. This CDR3 has 15 residues. Looked up from germline, CDR1 is MNHNS and CDR2 is SASEGT. CDR3 nucleotides: TGTGCCAGCAGTGAAAGCAGGGGATTCTCCTCACCCCTCCACTTT. It codes for CASSESRGFSSPLHF.

The genes are TRBV9 and TRBJ1-1, with unresolved D. The CDR3 contains 14 residues. Germline loops: CDR1 SGDLS, CDR2 YYNGEE. V was shortened by 4 bases and J by 4 bases, with 14 bases between the two germline ends. The CDR3 reads CASSTGSGGTEAFF. As DNA, the CDR3 is TGTGCCAGCAGCACGGGCAGCGGCGGCACTGAAGCTTTCTTT.

The chain carries TRBV21-1 and TRBJ2-5; the D call of TRBD1 is as the table states it, not checked on the DNA. TRBV21-1 is a known pseudogene. The length of the CDR3 is 15 residues. CDR3 sequence: CASSGTGTKKETQYF. As DNA, the CDR3 is TGTGCCAGCAGCGGTACCGGGACAAAGAAAGAGACCCAGTACTTC.

CDR3 in DNA: TGCGCCAGCAGCCAAGACCCTCAGGCAGTCTATGGCTACACCTTC. Translated: CASSQDPQAVYGYTF. J is TRBJ1-2 and V is TRBV4-1; D is uncertain. The CDR3 is 15 residues long. The ends were cut back, 0 bases at V and 4 bases at J, with 12 bases in the middle. Per germline, CDR1 MGHRA and CDR2 YSYEKL.

This clone was found once. V usage is TRBV20-1 and J usage is TRBJ2-2; the match to TRBD1 covers 7 bases. J lost 1 base, V lost 3 bases, and 5 bases had no gene match. This CDR3 has 15 amino acids. Germline CDR1 is DFQATT and CDR2 is SNEGSKA (reference sequence). In DNA form, the CDR3 reads TGCAGTGCTAGTCGGGGACAGCTGAACACCGGGGAGCTGTTTTTT. Protein: CSASRGQLNTGELFF.